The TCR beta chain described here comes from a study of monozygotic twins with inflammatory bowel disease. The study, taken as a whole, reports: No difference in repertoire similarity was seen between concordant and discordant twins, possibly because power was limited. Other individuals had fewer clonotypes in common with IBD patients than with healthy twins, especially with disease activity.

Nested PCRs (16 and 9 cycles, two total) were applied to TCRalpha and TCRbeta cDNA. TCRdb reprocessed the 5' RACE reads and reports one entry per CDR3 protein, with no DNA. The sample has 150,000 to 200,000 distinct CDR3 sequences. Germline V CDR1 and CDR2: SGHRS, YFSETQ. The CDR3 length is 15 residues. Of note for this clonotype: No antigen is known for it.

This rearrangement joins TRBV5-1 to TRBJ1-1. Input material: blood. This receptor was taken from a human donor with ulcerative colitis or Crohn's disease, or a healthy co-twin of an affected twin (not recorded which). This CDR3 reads CASSSWTVMNTEAFF.